One and the same sample provided the 30 T cell receptor beta chains below, sequenced in a study of response to subunit inactivated influenza vaccine. TCRdb re-called the RT-PCR reads with MiXCR, one entry per CDR3 protein. The table shows approximately 490,000 distinct CDR3 sequences, with approximately 7.7% occurring only once. This material consisted of PBMCs from blood, taken less than 30 months after vaccination. The origin of the receptors is a man in his fifties or sixties who received an inactivated influenza vaccine.

This clonotype has more than one count but fewer than ten. The CDR3 reads CSARDTNTYQAQHF. The CDR3 DNA sequence: TGCAGTGCTAGAGATACCAACACCTACCAGGCCCAGCATTTT. The chain combines TRBV20-1 with TRBJ1-5; D is unresolved. V was pared by 0 bases and J by 11 bases, with 17 bases between. The germline V gene encodes CDR1 DFQATT and CDR2 SNEGSKA (reference sequence). The CDR3 has 14 amino acids.

This clonotype came up a few times. The CDR3 here is CASSLEWGQDIQYF. As DNA, the CDR3 is TGTGCCAGCAGCTTAGAGTGGGGGCAGGACATTCAGTACTTC. The chain carries TRBV7-8 and TRBJ2-4, with D possibly being TRBD1 (6 bases). V lost 1 base to trimming and J lost 8 bases, with 12 bases between them. The germline V gene has CDR1 SGHVS and CDR2 FQNEAQ. The CDR3 is made up of 14 amino acids. Variable domain in full (rest from reference TRBV7-8 and TRBJ2-4): GAGVSQSPRYKVAKRGQDVALRCDPISGHVSLFWYQQALGQGPEFLTYFQNEAQLDKSGLPSDRFFAERPEGSVSTLKIQRTQQEDSAVYLCASSLEWGQDIQYFGAGTRLSVL.

In its sample, this clonotype was seen many times. The chain recombines TRBV14 with TRBJ2-2; D remains ambiguous. Per the germline V gene, CDR1 is SGHDN and CDR2 is FVKESK. There are 14 residues in the CDR3. V was shortened by 6 bases and J by 4 bases, with 12 bases between the two germline ends. In DNA form, the CDR3 reads TGTGCCAGCAGTAGGATCGGGTCCACCGGGGAGCTGTTTTTT. Protein product: CASSRIGSTGELFF.

The genes are TRBV20-1 and TRBJ2-7; 7 bases match TRBD1. V was pared by 1 base and J by 0 bases, with 6 bases of the junction left unmatched. This CDR3 spans 15 amino acids. Germline values: CDR1 DFQATT, CDR2 SNEGSKA (reference sequence). CDR3 bases: TGCAGTGCTAGAGGACCGGGACAGCCCTCCTACGAGCAGTACTTC. This encodes CSARGPGQPSYEQYF.

This clonotype was picked up a small number of times. The chain links TRBV28 to TRBJ2-1; tentatively, D is TRBD1 (6 bases). CDR3 size: 15 residues. Germline lookup yields CDR1 MDHEN and CDR2 SYDVKM. Trimming removed 6 bases from V and 0 bases from J, with 12 bases in between. The CDR3 loop reads CASRNDRSSYNEQFF. CDR3 DNA: TGTGCCAGCAGAAATGACAGGAGCTCCTACAATGAGCAGTTCTTC.

The J gene is TRBJ1-2, the V gene TRBV19; possibly TRBD1 for D (5 bases). Trimming took off 6 bases at V and 7 bases at J, with 15 bases between the two ends. From germline, CDR1 is LNHDA and CDR2 SQIVND (reference sequence). The CDR3 is 13 residues long. CDR3 residues: CASRPGTAAGYTF. The CDR3 DNA follows: TGTGCCAGTAGACCGGGGACGGCAGCTGGCTACACCTTC. The whole variable domain, filled in from reference TRBV19 and TRBJ1-2, reads DGGITQSPKYLFRKEGQNVTLSCEQNLNHDAMYWYRQDPGQGLRLIYYSQIVNDFQKGDIAEGYSVSREKKESFPLTVTSAQKNPTAFYLCASRPGTAAGYTFGSGTRLTVV.

This clonotype was seen a few times. V usage is TRBV7-6 and J usage is TRBJ2-3; D uncertain. V shed 2 bases and J shed 0 bases, with 9 bases lying between them. Per the germline V gene, CDR1 is SGHVS and CDR2 is FNYEAQ. The CDR3 is made up of 15 amino acids. CDR3 amino acids: CASSLMSRSTDTQYF. DNA of the CDR3: TGTGCCAGCAGCTTAATGAGTCGGAGCACAGATACGCAGTATTTT.

The chain is built from TRBV5-1 and TRBJ2-5, with 7 bases aligning to TRBD2. CDR3 length equals 16 residues. J was trimmed by 1 base and V by 0 bases; bases with no gene match: 6. Germline V gives CDR1 SGHRS, CDR2 YFSETQ. CDR3 bases: TGCGCCAGCAGCTTGGCGGAACTAGCGATCCAAGAGACCCAGTACTTC. Its translation is CASSLAELAIQETQYF.

This sequence joins TRBV4-1 and TRBJ1-2, with a tentative D call TRBD1 (5 bases). Germline lookup yields CDR1 MGHRA and CDR2 YSYEKL. Trimming shortened V by 2 bases and J by 4 bases, and 8 bases separated the two germline ends. The CDR3 has 13 amino acids. CDR3 in amino acids: CASSQQGGYGYTF. CDR3 bases: TGCGCCAGCAGCCAACAGGGAGGCTATGGCTACACCTTC.

The chain couples TRBV12-3 or TRBV12-4 to TRBJ1-6; 9 bases line up with TRBD1. V dropped 6 bases and J dropped 5; count of bases not matched to a gene: 2. CDR3 length: 14 amino acids. CDR3 sequence (DNA): TGTGCCAGCAGAACAGGGGGCGATAATTCACCCCTCCACTTT. It is translated as CASRTGGDNSPLHF.

This sequence joins TRBV5-1 and TRBJ2-6; the D is unclear. Deletions cut 0 bases from V and 2 bases from J, with 6 bases between. The CDR3 covers 15 residues. The germline V gene encodes CDR1 SGHRS and CDR2 YFSETQ. The chain's CDR3 is CASSLVGTGANVLTF. The CDR3 DNA follows: TGCGCCAGCAGCTTGGTGGGGACTGGGGCCAACGTCCTGACTTTC.

This clonotype was picked up a small number of times. V gene TRBV28 combines with J gene TRBJ2-7; 7 nucleotides match TRBD1. Trimming cost V 4 bases and J 9 bases; bases outside gene matches: 12. The V gene's germline CDR1 is MDHEN and CDR2 SYDVKM. CDR3 length equals 14 residues. CDR3 protein: CASSYPGQSTVQYF. The CDR3 coding sequence is TGTGCCAGCAGTTACCCGGGACAGAGTACGGTGCAGTACTTC. Filled out from reference TRBV28 and TRBJ2-7, the complete variable domain reads DVKVTQSSRYLVKRTGEKVFLECVQDMDHENMFWYRQDPGLGLRLIYFSYDVKMKEKGDIPEGYSVSREKKERFSLILESASTNQTSMYLCASSYPGQSTVQYFGPGTRLTVT.

This clonotype was picked up many times. The rearrangement uses TRBV19 and TRBJ1-5, with 7 positions matching TRBD1. Trimming cost V 6 bases and J 3 bases; bases outside gene matches: 8. CDR3 length: 15 amino acids. CDR1 and CDR2 from the germline V gene are LNHDA and SQIVND (reference sequence). DNA for the CDR3: TGTGCCAGTAGCCCTGGGGACAGCCCCAATCAGCCCCAGCATTTT. Residues: CASSPGDSPNQPQHF.

This clonotype was detected ten times or more. The chain is built from TRBV20-1 and TRBJ2-3, with D unresolved. Germline CDR1 reads DFQATT; CDR2 reads SNEGSKA (reference sequence). Trimming removed 3 bases from V and 2 bases from J, with 12 bases in between. This CDR3 comprises 14 residues. CDR3 in DNA: TGCAGTGCTAGTTTGGCCCTCTACACAGATACGCAGTATTTT. Residues: CSASLALYTDTQYF.

This clonotype was found many times. This chain uses TRBV5-1 with TRBJ2-7, with 10 bases that match TRBD2. Germline-derived CDR1 and CDR2 are SGHRS and YFSETQ. The CDR3 is made up of 16 amino acids. The V gene end was trimmed by 0 bases and the J gene end by 2 bases; junction bases not matched to a gene: 5. CDR3 residues: CASSLDIAGGAYEQYF. In DNA, the CDR3 is TGCGCCAGCAGCTTGGATATAGCGGGAGGAGCCTACGAGCAGTACTTC. Full variable domain (missing parts from reference TRBV5-1 and TRBJ2-7): KAGVTQTPRYLIKTRGQQVTLSCSPISGHRSVSWYQQTPGQGLQFLFEYFSETQRNKGNFPGRFSGRQFSNSRSEMNVSTLELGDSALYLCASSLDIAGGAYEQYFGPGTRLTVT.

The V gene is TRBV6-2 or TRBV6-3, the J gene TRBJ2-4; 9 nucleotides match TRBD2. Germline loops: CDR1 MNHEY, CDR2 SVGEGT. V was pared by 3 bases and J by 1 base, with 22 bases of the junction left unmatched. This CDR3 has 22 residues. CDR3 region: CASSYVSSAGGPVPGAKNIQYF. In nucleotides, the CDR3 is TGTGCCAGCAGTTATGTTTCCTCGGCGGGGGGGCCGGTCCCTGGCGCCAAAAACATTCAGTACTTC.

The genes are TRBV11-1 and TRBJ2-6; TRBD2 aligns across 7 bases. The CDR3 totals 18 residues. Germline trimming cut 1 base from V and 0 bases from J; bases unmatched to any gene: 6. CDR1 is SGHAT and CDR2 is FQDESV in the germline V gene (reference sequence). Here the CDR3 DNA reads TGTGCCAGCAGCTTAGGACTAGCACTTGTCTCTGGGGCCAACGTCCTGACTTTC. This gives the protein CASSLGLALVSGANVLTF.

The rearrangement links TRBV4-1 to TRBJ2-1; perhaps TRBD2 as D (5 bases). The CDR3 consists of 17 residues. Per germline, CDR1 MGHRA and CDR2 YSYEKL. V was clipped by 1 base and J by 1 base, with 14 bases between them. CDR3 sequence: CASSQGLLVRSYNEQFF. The CDR3 region has the DNA TGCGCCAGCAGCCAAGGTCTACTAGTCAGGTCCTACAATGAGCAGTTCTTC.

This clonotype appeared a few times. The gene calls are TRBV25-1 and TRBJ2-7; D unresolved. In germline, CDR1 is MGHDK, CDR2 SYGVNS. V was trimmed by 5 bases and J by 6 bases, leaving 8 bases between them. The CDR3 contains 11 residues. The CDR3 sequence is CASSFSREQYF. In DNA, the CDR3 is TGTGCCAGCAGTTTTAGCCGCGAGCAGTACTTC.

This clonotype has just a few counts. The rearrangement joins TRBV6-1 to TRBJ2-7; possibly TRBD1 for D (5 bases). Germline values: CDR1 MNHNS, CDR2 SASEGT. V lost 3 bases and J lost 5, with 8 bases in between. CDR3 length: 12 amino acids. CDR3 protein: CASSDRVHEQYF. In DNA, the CDR3 is TGTGCCAGCAGTGACAGGGTCCACGAGCAGTACTTC.

This clonotype has just a few counts. The rearrangement joins TRBV20-1 to TRBJ2-1, with D unclear. The germline V gene has CDR1 DFQATT and CDR2 SNEGSKA (reference sequence). V lost 1 base, J lost 4 bases, and 14 bases lay in between. The CDR3 is made up of 15 amino acids. The CDR3 region has the DNA TGCAGTGCTAGAGGCGGTCGGCCCGAGTACAATGAGCAGTTCTTC. It yields the protein CSARGGRPEYNEQFF.

As regards this clonotype: An end of the junction differs from the germline gene, which may be a read error. The chain couples TRBV20-1 to TRBJ2-5; 7 nucleotides line up with TRBD2. The CDR3 runs to 16 residues. Germline V gives CDR1 DFQATT, CDR2 SNEGSKA (reference sequence). DNA for the CDR3: TGCTGTGCTAGAGATCACCTAGCGGCGTACCAAGAGACCCAGTACTTC. Translating gives CCARDHLAAYQETQYF.

This clonotype turned up a few times. This sequence joins TRBV20-1 and TRBJ2-3; 7 bases map to TRBD2. V was pared by 3 bases and J by 5 bases, with 8 bases of the junction left unmatched. This CDR3 has 14 amino acids. Germline CDR1 reads DFQATT; CDR2 reads SNEGSKA (reference sequence). In DNA, the CDR3 is TGCAGTGCTAGTTTGCGGGAGATACGAGATACGCAGTATTTT. Its translation: CSASLREIRDTQYF.

This clonotype occurred a few times. V is TRBV6-2 or TRBV6-3 and J is TRBJ2-1, with TRBD2 matching over 7 bases. CDR1 is MNHEY, CDR2 SVGEGT, per germline. This CDR3 region has 14 residues. Unmatched junction bases numbered 7, after V lost 5 bases and J lost 6 bases. The CDR3 here is CASSSRDYLNEQFF. In DNA, the CDR3 is TGTGCCAGCAGTAGTCGGGACTACCTCAATGAGCAGTTCTTC.

J is TRBJ2-7 and V is TRBV30; D might be TRBD2 (6 bases). The CDR3 runs to 15 residues. The germline CDR1 and CDR2 sequences are GTSNPN and SVGIG (reference sequence). Trimming cost V 0 bases and J 5 bases, with 17 bases left between them. Here the CDR3 reads CAWSVRPGGVHEQYF. The CDR3 nucleotides are TGTGCCTGGAGTGTACGCCCCGGCGGGGTCCACGAGCAGTACTTC.

The V call is TRBV11-2, the J call TRBJ2-5, with 7 bases aligning to TRBD2. V shed 4 bases and J 7 bases; nucleotides not matched to a gene: 9. Germline CDR1 is SGHAT and CDR2 is FQNNGV. This CDR3 is built from 14 residues. CDR3 DNA: TGTGCCAGCAGCTCCCAAAGCGGGACTGGGACCCAGTACTTC. The encoded protein is CASSSQSGTGTQYF.

This clonotype was observed a handful of times. CDR3 residues: CASSLERNYEQYF. The CDR3 nucleotides read TGTGCCAGCAGCCTCGAGCGGAATTACGAGCAGTACTTC. The V gene is TRBV6-2 or TRBV6-3, the J gene TRBJ2-7, with D perhaps matching TRBD2 (5 bases). Trimming removed 6 bases from V and 4 bases from J, with 13 bases in between. The CDR3 spans 13 residues. The V gene's germline CDR1 is MNHEY and CDR2 SVGEGT.

The CDR3 nucleotides are TGTGCCAGCAGCCTGCCAGGGTTCACTGAAGCTTTCTTT. This codes for CASSLPGFTEAFF. V usage is TRBV5-5 and J usage is TRBJ1-1, with D perhaps TRBD1 (5 bases). The V end lost 4 bases, the J end lost 4 bases, and 11 bases lay between the germline ends. Germline V gives CDR1 SGHKS, CDR2 YYEKEE (reference sequence). The CDR3 is made up of 13 amino acids.

The chain employs TRBV15 and TRBJ2-3; a weak D match, TRBD2 (6 bases). Looked up from germline, CDR1 is LNHNV and CDR2 is YYDKDF (reference sequence). CDR3 length equals 14 residues. Between the trimmed V and J ends, which lost 5 bases and 4 bases, there was a span of 13 bases. Here the CDR3 reads CATSARLVADTQYF. The DNA of the CDR3 is TGTGCCACCAGCGCCCGACTAGTTGCAGATACGCAGTATTTT.

The rearrangement links TRBV6-2 or TRBV6-3 to TRBJ1-3; a possible D gene is TRBD1 (6 bases). The CDR3 loop spans 14 amino acids. The germline CDR1 and CDR2 sequences are MNHEY and SVGEGT. Trimming took off 6 bases at V and 7 bases at J, with 16 bases between the two ends. The CDR3 here is CASSQTGQSNTIYF. The CDR3, as DNA: TGTGCCAGCAGCCAGACCGGACAGAGTAACACCATATATTTT.